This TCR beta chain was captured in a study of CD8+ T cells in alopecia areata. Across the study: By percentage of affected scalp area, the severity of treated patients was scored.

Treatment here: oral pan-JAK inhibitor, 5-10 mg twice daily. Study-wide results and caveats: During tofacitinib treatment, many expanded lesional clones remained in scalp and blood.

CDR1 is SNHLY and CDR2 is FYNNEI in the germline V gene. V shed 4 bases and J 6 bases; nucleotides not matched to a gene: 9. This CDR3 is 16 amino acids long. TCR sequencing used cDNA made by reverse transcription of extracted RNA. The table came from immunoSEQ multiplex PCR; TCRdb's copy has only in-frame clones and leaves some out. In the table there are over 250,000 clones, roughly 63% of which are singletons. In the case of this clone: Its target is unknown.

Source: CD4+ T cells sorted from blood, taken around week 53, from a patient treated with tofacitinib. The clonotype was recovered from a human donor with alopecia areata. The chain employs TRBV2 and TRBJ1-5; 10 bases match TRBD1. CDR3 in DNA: TGTGCCAGCAGTGGACGCGACAGGGGGCTAGGTCAGCCCCAGCATTTT. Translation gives CASSGRDRGLGQPQHF.